Each of the 29 T cell receptor beta chains below was sequenced from the same sample in a study of cytomegalovirus exposure and HLA in healthy donors. A multiplex PCR was run with 60 Vbeta primers and 13 Jbeta primers. Data came from immunoSEQ multiplex PCR; TCRdb stores just in-frame clones and leaves some out. The table has roughly 110,000 clones, over 75% seen once. Sequenced sample: PBMCs. These receptors all stem from a male donor in good health and CMV-seronegative.

The rearrangement uses TRBV6-5 and TRBJ2-3; D not certain. The germline V and J ends were trimmed by 6 bases and 3 bases, with 10 bases remaining between them. This CDR3 is 13 amino acids long. The germline CDR1 and CDR2 sequences are MNHEY and SVGAGI. CDR3 region: CASSRIGTDTQYF. The CDR3 DNA reads as TGTGCCAGCAGCAGGATCGGTACAGATACGCAGTATTTT.

The table lists this clone with a few counts. The chain carries TRBV7-6 and TRBJ1-1; the match to TRBD1 covers 10 bases. There are 14 residues in the CDR3. Germline V gene sequence: CDR1 SGHVS, CDR2 FNYEAQ. V lost 6 bases, J lost 4 bases, and 5 bases stayed unmatched. The CDR3 is CASSRGQGGTEAFF. In nucleotides, the CDR3 is TGTGCCAGCAGTCGCGGACAGGGGGGCACTGAAGCTTTCTTT.

This chain links TRBV29-1 with TRBJ1-2; the D is unclear. CDR1 and CDR2 from the germline V gene are SQVTM and ANQGSEA. V was pared by 6 bases and J by 6 bases, with 14 bases between. The CDR3 contains 12 residues. The CDR3, as DNA: TGCAGCGTGTTTGAGGGCATTAATGGCTACACCTTC. It translates to CSVFEGINGYTF.

Worth noting for this clone: This same CDR3 is encoded by further DNA sequences in the sample. This chain uses TRBV27 with TRBJ2-1, with 12 bases identical to TRBD2. Germline CDR1 MNHEY, CDR2 SMNVEV (reference sequence). J gave up 4 bases and V 5 bases, and 3 bases lay outside the gene matches. This CDR3 comprises 15 residues. The CDR3 reads CASSPGTSGYNEQFF. CDR3 nucleotide sequence: TGTGCCAGCAGTCCCGGGACTAGCGGGTACAATGAGCAGTTCTTC.

The chain carries TRBV7-2 and TRBJ2-7, with TRBD1 matching 9 bases. The CDR3 has 14 residues. Germline trimming cut 5 bases from V and 2 bases from J; bases unmatched to any gene: 4. Germline V gene sequence: CDR1 SGHTA, CDR2 FQGNSA. CDR3 loop: CASSRRQGAYEQYF. For the CDR3, the DNA is TGTGCCAGCAGCCGACGACAGGGGGCCTACGAGCAGTACTTC.

This clone was detected only a few times. The chain uses TRBV27 and TRBJ2-1; 10 positions match TRBD2. Germline CDR1 and CDR2: MNHEY and SMNVEV (reference sequence). V lost 5 bases to trimming and J lost 10 bases; unmatched junction nucleotides: 14. This CDR3 contains 16 residues. DNA for the CDR3: TGTGCCAGCAGTCTCCGTGGACTAGCGGAGGGGAGGGAGCAGTTCTTC. Translated: CASSLRGLAEGREQFF.

The chain recombines TRBV29-1 with TRBJ2-7; TRBD1 is a possible D gene (5 bases). This CDR3 has 13 amino acids. Germline V gene data show CDR1 as SQVTM and CDR2 as ANQGSEA. V shed 4 bases and J shed 2 bases, with 12 bases lying between them. CDR3 protein: CSVGLQGPYEQYF. In nucleotides, the CDR3 is TGCAGCGTTGGGCTGCAGGGTCCCTACGAGCAGTACTTC.

The V call is TRBV13, the J call TRBJ2-5; 7 bases map to TRBD1. Germline CDR1 PRHDT, CDR2 FYEKMQ (reference sequence). The CDR3 has 15 residues. V was pared by 1 base and J by 0 bases, with 2 bases of the junction left unmatched. The CDR3 sequence is CASSLEGGYQETQYF. DNA for the CDR3: TGTGCCAGCAGCTTAGAAGGGGGCTACCAAGAGACCCAGTACTTC.

The V gene is TRBV6-5, the J gene TRBJ2-1; D not certain. From germline, CDR1 is MNHEY and CDR2 SVGAGI. V was shortened by 2 bases and J by 7 bases, with 18 bases between the two germline ends. This CDR3 is built from 16 residues. Here the CDR3 reads CASSYGSPLSGNEQFF. The DNA for the CDR3 is TGTGCCAGCAGTTACGGGTCTCCGTTATCCGGGAATGAGCAGTTCTTC.

V is TRBV27 and J is TRBJ2-3, with D unclear. Germline V lookup: CDR1 MNHEY, CDR2 SMNVEV (reference sequence). V was pared by 6 bases and J by 6 bases, with 10 bases between. This CDR3 spans 12 amino acids. CDR3 nucleotide sequence: TGTGCCAGCAGATCCCCTTTGGATACGCAGTATTTT. It specifies CASRSPLDTQYF.

The rearrangement uses TRBV5-4 and TRBJ1-5; TRBD1 aligns across 12 bases. The CDR3 totals 16 residues. Trimming removed 4 bases from V and 3 bases from J; junction bases left unmatched: 5. Germline lookup yields CDR1 SGHNT and CDR2 YYREEE (reference sequence). The CDR3 sequence is CASSPGTGGINQPQHF. CDR3 nucleotides: TGTGCCAGCAGCCCTGGGACAGGGGGCATCAATCAGCCCCAGCATTTT.

V is TRBV11-2 and J is TRBJ1-3; D gene unclear. V was trimmed by 1 base and J by 3 bases, leaving 16 bases between them. The germline V gene has CDR1 SGHAT and CDR2 FQNNGV. The CDR3 consists of 17 residues. CDR3 amino acids: CASSLVEGREYGNTIYF. The CDR3 coding sequence is TGTGCCAGCAGCTTAGTTGAGGGCAGAGAATATGGAAACACCATATATTTT.

The chain links TRBV2 to TRBJ2-1; 7 positions match TRBD1. Trimming cost V 6 bases and J 4 bases; bases outside gene matches: 0. CDR3 length: 12 residues. The germline V gene encodes CDR1 SNHLY and CDR2 FYNNEI. CDR3 sequence (DNA): TGTGCCAGCAGGGGACAGTACAATGAGCAGTTCTTC. Translating gives CASRGQYNEQFF. The whole variable domain, filled in from reference TRBV2 and TRBJ2-1, reads EPEVTQTPSHQVTQMGQEVILRCVPISNHLYFYWYRQILGQKVEFLVSFYNNEISEKSEIFDDQFSVERPDGSNFTLKIRSTKLEDSAMYFCASRGQYNEQFFGPGTRLTVL.

The V and J genes are TRBV7-8 and TRBJ1-2, with D perhaps matching TRBD1 (5 bases). The CDR3 covers 15 residues. Deletions cut 7 bases from V and 7 bases from J, with 22 bases between. Per germline, CDR1 SGHVS and CDR2 FQNEAQ. The CDR3 protein is CASTSRIGGVAGYTF. The CDR3 nucleotides read TGTGCCAGCACCTCAAGGATCGGAGGGGTTGCTGGCTACACCTTC.

The J gene is TRBJ2-7, the V gene TRBV7-8, with 11 bases matching TRBD2. The CDR3 is made up of 16 amino acids. The V gene's germline CDR1 is SGHVS and CDR2 FQNEAQ. Trimming took 7 bases from V and 0 from J; bases not matched to a gene: 8. Here the CDR3 reads CASTPTSGISSYEQYF. CDR3 nucleotide sequence: TGTGCCAGCACACCGACTAGCGGGATTAGCTCCTACGAGCAGTACTTC.

The chain combines TRBV15 with TRBJ2-7; 7 bases map to TRBD2. In germline, CDR1 is LNHNV, CDR2 YYDKDF (reference sequence). This CDR3 spans 16 amino acids. The ends lost 0 bases at V and 6 bases at J; junction bases unmatched: 11. CDR3 DNA sequence: TGTGCCACCAGCAGAGATTATATCGCGGGAGTAAGCGAGCAGTACTTC. Protein product: CATSRDYIAGVSEQYF. The variable domain in full, completed from reference TRBV15 and TRBJ2-7, reads DAMVIQNPRYQVTQFGKPVTLSCSQTLNHNVMYWYQQKSSQAPKLLFHYYDKDFNNEADTPDNFQSRRPNTSFCFLDIRSPGLGDTAMYLCATSRDYIAGVSEQYFGPGTRLTVT.

The V call is TRBV6-1, the J call TRBJ2-7; D may be TRBD1 (6 bases). The CDR3 has 14 residues. V was cut by 5 bases and J by 0 bases, with 11 bases left in between. Germline CDR1 and CDR2: MNHNS and SASEGT. The CDR3 region has the DNA TGTGCCAGCAGTCGAAACAGGGACTCCTACGAGCAGTACTTC. It specifies CASSRNRDSYEQYF.

The V call is TRBV5-1, the J call TRBJ1-4, with 7 bases identical to TRBD1. This CDR3 has 15 residues. Trimming cost V 4 bases and J 0 bases; bases outside gene matches: 3. The germline V gene encodes CDR1 SGHRS and CDR2 YFSETQ. CDR3 sequence reads: CASSITGATNEKLFF. CDR3 nucleotides: TGCGCCAGCAGCATTACAGGGGCAACTAATGAAAAACTGTTTTTT.

This clone was detected only a few times. The J gene is TRBJ1-5, the V gene TRBV21-1; the table's D call of TRBD1 was not tested on the DNA. TRBV21-1 is a pseudogene segment. The CDR3 covers 15 residues. For the CDR3, the DNA is TGTGCCAGCAGCAGGGCCAAGAGAGACAATCAGCCCCAGCATTTT. Protein sequence: CASSRAKRDNQPQHF.

The rearrangement uses TRBV18 and TRBJ2-7, with no clear D. The CDR3 totals 13 residues. Germline CDR1 KGHSH, CDR2 LQKENI. Trimming pared 3 bases from V and 1 base from J, leaving 7 bases between. The CDR3: CASSPQTSYEQYF. The CDR3 bases are TGTGCCAGCTCACCTCAGACATCCTACGAGCAGTACTTC.

This chain joins TRBV5-3 and TRBJ1-1; D perhaps matches TRBD1 (5 bases). TRBV5-3 is known as an ORF, though its function is uncertain. Trimming pared 4 bases from V and 1 base from J, leaving 14 bases between. This CDR3 has 15 amino acids. The CDR3 is CARSLGGEWNTEAFF. Here the CDR3 DNA reads TGTGCCAGAAGCCTCGGGGGGGAGTGGAACACTGAAGCTTTCTTT.

Written as DNA, the CDR3 is TGTGCCAGCAGTTTATGGGCGACAGGGGCTAACTATGGCTACACCTTC. It is translated as CASSLWATGANYGYTF. V is TRBV28 and J is TRBJ1-2, with TRBD1 identical over 8 bases. The CDR3 has 16 residues. Germline CDR1 reads MDHEN; CDR2 reads SYDVKM. The V segment lost 0 bases and the J segment 0 bases; nucleotides outside the gene matches: 3.

This clone showed up many times. The chain joins TRBV18 to TRBJ2-1; 7 nucleotides agree with TRBD1. CDR3 length equals 13 residues. Germline lookup yields CDR1 KGHSH and CDR2 LQKENI. The junction had 2 bases not matched to a gene; V was cut back by 3 bases and J by 6 bases. This chain's CDR3 is CASSPSGGNEQFF. The CDR3 nucleotides read TGTGCCAGCTCACCGTCAGGGGGCAATGAGCAGTTCTTC.

J is TRBJ2-5 and V is TRBV18, with D unclear. This CDR3 has 13 amino acids. V shed 6 bases and J shed 5 bases, with 13 bases lying between them. The V gene's germline CDR1 is KGHSH and CDR2 LQKENI. In nucleotides, the CDR3 is TGTGCCAGCTCGCCCCGTCTATCGGAGACCCAGTACTTC. Protein sequence: CASSPRLSETQYF.

The rearrangement joins TRBV2 to TRBJ2-2; TRBD1 aligns across 7 bases. Per germline, CDR1 SNHLY and CDR2 FYNNEI. V lost 5 bases, J lost 1 base, and 4 bases stayed unmatched. The CDR3 is 15 amino acids. The CDR3 sequence: CASSLRTGNTGELFF. The CDR3 bases are TGTGCCAGCAGTTTGCGGACAGGGAACACCGGGGAGCTGTTTTTT.

J is TRBJ2-7 and V is TRBV14; 7 positions match TRBD1. Looked up from germline, CDR1 is SGHDN and CDR2 is FVKESK. The CDR3 is 14 amino acids. The V and J ends lost 3 bases and 2 bases, in that order; junction bases with no gene match: 4. The CDR3, as DNA: TGTGCCAGCAGCCACTGGGACAGCCCCTACGAGCAGTACTTC. The encoded protein is CASSHWDSPYEQYF.

The J gene is TRBJ2-1, the V gene TRBV19; 12 bases match TRBD2. Germline values: CDR1 LNHDA, CDR2 SQIVND (reference sequence). CDR3 length: 15 amino acids. V lost 4 bases to trimming and J lost 8 bases; unmatched junction nucleotides: 6. CDR3 residues: CASSSTSGRLDEQFF. Here the CDR3 DNA reads TGTGCCAGTAGTAGCACTAGCGGGAGGTTGGATGAGCAGTTCTTC.

V is TRBV2 and J is TRBJ1-1; 7 bases line up with TRBD1. From germline, CDR1 is SNHLY and CDR2 FYNNEI. V lost 5 bases to trimming and J lost 6 bases; unmatched junction nucleotides: 9. The CDR3 is 14 residues long. The CDR3 here is CASSPSQGYAEAFF. DNA for the CDR3: TGTGCCAGCAGTCCCTCACAGGGGTACGCTGAAGCTTTCTTT.

This chain connects TRBV5-1 to TRBJ2-7; 9 bases are shared with TRBD2. The length of the CDR3 is 15 residues. Germline V lookup: CDR1 SGHRS, CDR2 YFSETQ. Trimming cost V 0 bases and J 7 bases; bases outside gene matches: 8. The CDR3 protein is CASSLELAGAGEQYF. The CDR3 bases are TGCGCCAGCAGCTTGGAATTAGCGGGAGCGGGGGAGCAGTACTTC.